This passage covers 29 T cell receptor beta chains from one sample sequenced in a study of blood T cell repertoires in COVID-19. TCRdb keeps only in-frame clones here, not all; method: immunoSEQ multiplex PCR. The sample consists of 150,000 to 200,000 clones, approximately 83% of them appearing once. Source material: peripheral blood. The receptors were gathered from a human donor with acute or convalescent COVID-19. The donor label of this sample is uncertain.

This chain joins TRBV10-1 and TRBJ2-5; TRBD1 matches at 11 bases. CDR3 length: 15 amino acids. The V and J ends lost 2 bases and 1 base, in that order; junction bases with no gene match: 0. The germline V gene has CDR1 WNHNN and CDR2 SYGVQD (reference sequence). The DNA of the CDR3 is TGCGCCAGCAGTGAGGGACAGGGGGCCCAAGAGACCCAGTACTTC. Translated, it gives CASSEGQGAQETQYF.

The chain combines TRBV11-2 with TRBJ2-5; no clear D. Germline CDR1 is SGHAT and CDR2 is FQNNGV. Trimming removed 0 bases at V and 1 base at J, with 9 bases between. The CDR3 consists of 15 residues. CDR3 region: CASSLDLHLQETQYF. Written as DNA, the CDR3 is TGTGCCAGCAGCTTAGATTTACACCTCCAAGAGACCCAGTACTTC.

This chain connects TRBV7-3 to TRBJ2-1, with 8 positions matching TRBD2. The CDR3 loop spans 16 amino acids. V shed 3 bases and J 4 bases; nucleotides not matched to a gene: 8. Germline V gene data show CDR1 as SGHTA and CDR2 as FQGTGA. CDR3 sequence reads: CASSFLAGLGYNEQFF. CDR3 sequence (DNA): TGTGCCAGCAGCTTTCTGGCGGGACTAGGTTACAATGAGCAGTTCTTC.

This clone was recorded once. CDR3 nucleotide sequence: TGTGCCAGCAGTTACGTAGGACAGGCTAATGAAAAACTGTTTTTT. Its translation is CASSYVGQANEKLFF. The V gene is TRBV6-5, the J gene TRBJ1-4; 7 positions match TRBD1. This CDR3 has 15 amino acids. Germline loops: CDR1 MNHEY, CDR2 SVGAGI. With V trimmed by 2 bases and J by 3 bases, 3 bases remained unmatched.

This clone was observed a handful of times. J is TRBJ1-6 and V is TRBV19, with TRBD1 matching over 9 bases. The germline V gene encodes CDR1 LNHDA and CDR2 SQIVND (reference sequence). V lost 6 bases and J lost 7; bases outside the gene matches: 10. This CDR3 comprises 16 residues. CDR3 protein: CASRPPDRGKNSPLHF. The DNA for the CDR3 is TGTGCCAGTAGACCCCCCGACAGGGGGAAGAATTCACCCCTCCACTTT.

This clone turned up a few times. The chain has TRBV12-1 and TRBJ2-5; TRBD2 is the table's D call, not checked against the DNA. TRBV12-1 is labeled a pseudogene. The CDR3 totals 15 residues. The CDR3: CATFTRLGRGGTQYF. CDR3 nucleotide sequence: TGTGCCACCTTTACCCGACTGGGGCGGGGGGGGACCCAGTACTTC.

V usage is TRBV13 and J usage is TRBJ1-1; D is ambiguous. V was cut by 0 bases and J by 5 bases, with 19 bases left in between. Germline CDR1 reads PRHDT; CDR2 reads FYEKMQ (reference sequence). The CDR3 totals 17 residues. The CDR3 nucleotides read TGTGCCAGCAGCTTAGGCCGAAGGTCAAGTCCGAGGACTGAAGCTTTCTTT. Amino acid sequence: CASSLGRRSSPRTEAFF. Full variable domain (rest looked up from reference TRBV13 and TRBJ1-1): AAGVIQSPRHLIKEKRETATLKCYPIPRHDTVYWYQQGPGQDPQFLISFYEKMQSDKGSIPDRFSAQQFSDYHSELNMSSLELGDSALYFCASSLGRRSSPRTEAFFGQGTRLTVV.

The gene calls are TRBV5-4 and TRBJ2-7; 7 positions agree with TRBD1. The germline V gene encodes CDR1 SGHNT and CDR2 YYREEE (reference sequence). The CDR3 runs to 14 residues. V was clipped by 0 bases and J by 2 bases; unmatched bases: 2. CDR3 amino acids: CASSLVQGAYEQYF. The CDR3 DNA reads TGTGCCAGCAGCTTGGTCCAGGGGGCCTACGAGCAGTACTTC. The whole variable domain, remainder taken from reference TRBV5-4 and TRBJ2-7, is ETGVTQSPTHLIKTRGQQVTLRCSSQSGHNTVSWYQQALGQGPQFIFQYYREEENGRGNFPPRFSGLQFPNYSSELNVNALELDDSALYLCASSLVQGAYEQYFGPGTRLTVT.

This rearrangement joins TRBV7-2 to TRBJ1-5; D unresolved. V lost 2 bases to trimming and J lost 7 bases, with 6 bases between them. Germline CDR1 is SGHTA and CDR2 is FQGNSA. The CDR3 spans 12 residues. CDR3 sequence reads: CASSLSPQPQHF. In nucleotides, the CDR3 is TGTGCCAGCAGCTTAAGCCCGCAGCCCCAGCATTTT.

The V gene is TRBV30, the J gene TRBJ2-5; 7 bases are a match to TRBD2. The trim removed 3 bases at V and 5 bases at J, leaving 6 bases unmatched. Per germline, CDR1 GTSNPN and CDR2 SVGIG (reference sequence). This CDR3 comprises 13 residues. CDR3 in amino acids: CAWSGGRRETQYF. For the CDR3, the DNA is TGTGCCTGGAGCGGGGGGAGACGGGAGACCCAGTACTTC.

The chain uses TRBV7-3 and TRBJ2-5; perhaps TRBD2 as D (6 bases). V was shortened by 4 bases and J by 4 bases, with 16 bases between the two germline ends. This CDR3 has 15 amino acids. CDR1 and CDR2 from the germline V gene are SGHTA and FQGTGA. CDR3: CASSSNGGGGETQYF. As DNA, the CDR3 is TGTGCCAGCAGCTCGAACGGGGGTGGTGGAGAGACCCAGTACTTC.

This chain uses TRBV28 with TRBJ2-7; 9 nucleotides agree with TRBD2. The CDR3 has 15 residues. After removal of 5 bases from V and 2 bases from J, the junction contained 7 bases not matched to a gene. The germline CDR1 and CDR2 sequences are MDHEN and SYDVKM. This CDR3 is CASSVTSGLPYEQYF. The CDR3 DNA reads TGTGCCAGCAGTGTGACTAGCGGTCTCCCCTACGAGCAGTACTTC.

The chain carries TRBV18 and TRBJ1-6; D call uncertain. CDR3 length: 14 amino acids. The V end lost 6 bases, the J end lost 8 bases, and 14 bases lay between the germline ends. In germline, CDR1 is KGHSH, CDR2 LQKENI. CDR3 sequence (DNA): TGTGCCAGCTCCCCAGCCGGGTCGGATTCACCCCTCCACTTT. The encoded protein is CASSPAGSDSPLHF.

The chain joins TRBV3-1 (or the pseudogene TRBV3-2) to TRBJ1-4; a possible D gene is TRBD1 (6 bases). CDR1 and CDR2 (germline): LGHDT, YNNKEL (reference sequence). Trimming pared 1 base from V and 7 bases from J, leaving 16 bases between. The CDR3 consists of 16 residues. This CDR3 reads CASSQGGGLGGEKLFF. For the CDR3, the DNA is TGTGCCAGCAGCCAAGGCGGGGGGCTAGGTGGTGAAAAACTGTTTTTT.

The chain employs TRBV28 and TRBJ2-6, with D maybe TRBD2 (6 bases). V dropped 5 bases and J dropped 0 bases, with 17 bases sitting between them. This CDR3 is 18 amino acids long. The germline CDR1 and CDR2 sequences are MDHEN and SYDVKM. The CDR3 spells CASSPLRRAGSGANVLTF. The CDR3 DNA reads as TGTGCCAGCAGTCCCCTGCGGAGGGCGGGCTCTGGGGCCAACGTCCTGACTTTC.

V gene TRBV19 combines with J gene TRBJ2-6; weak D call: TRBD2 (5 bases). Germline loops: CDR1 LNHDA, CDR2 SQIVND (reference sequence). The CDR3 totals 18 residues. V gave up 2 bases and J gave up 0 bases, with 14 bases separating them. The CDR3 region has the DNA TGTGCCAGTAGTATATACGGGGTAGCGTTCTCTGGGGCCAACGTCCTGACTTTC. Translating it yields CASSIYGVAFSGANVLTF.

V and J are TRBV19 and TRBJ1-1; possibly TRBD1 for D (5 bases). Trimming removed 2 bases at V and 11 bases at J, with 12 bases between. This CDR3 contains 12 residues. CDR1 LNHDA and CDR2 SQIVND come from the germline V gene (reference sequence). The CDR3 sequence is CASSIRAGHAFF. The DNA of the CDR3 is TGTGCCAGTAGTATAAGGGCAGGGCATGCTTTCTTT.

The chain joins TRBV19 to TRBJ1-5; weak D call: TRBD1 (6 bases). The CDR3 contains 15 residues. Trimming took 7 bases from V and 4 from J, leaving 17 bases between them. Germline CDR1 and CDR2: LNHDA and SQIVND (reference sequence). The CDR3 spells CASTMRGQPNQPQHF. CDR3 nucleotides: TGTGCCAGTACTATGAGAGGACAGCCTAATCAGCCCCAGCATTTT.

This clone occurred a few times. The chain has TRBV10-3 and TRBJ1-1, with a weak D call TRBD1 (5 bases). CDR1 and CDR2 (germline): ENHRY, SYGVKD. The CDR3 consists of 11 residues. Trimming cost V 4 bases and J 7 bases, with 7 bases left between them. CDR3 region: CAISGTHEAFF. The CDR3, as DNA: TGTGCCATCAGTGGGACACATGAAGCTTTCTTT.

CDR3 loop: CASSFGRGLNTEAFF. The CDR3 nucleotides are TGTGCCAGCAGTTTTGGAAGGGGCCTGAACACTGAAGCTTTCTTT. This chain connects TRBV27 to TRBJ1-1, with TRBD1 as a possible D gene (5 bases). CDR1 and CDR2 from the germline V gene are MNHEY and SMNVEV (reference sequence). V shed 3 bases and J shed 0 bases, with 11 bases lying between them. The CDR3 contains 15 residues.

This clone was found a few times. The rearrangement joins TRBV27 to TRBJ2-2; D gene uncertain. Germline V lookup: CDR1 MNHEY, CDR2 SMNVEV (reference sequence). The CDR3 has 13 amino acids. CDR3 coding DNA: TGTCCCCGCAGTCCATACGCGACCGGGGAGCTGTTTTTT. As protein: CPRSPYATGELFF.

The chain uses TRBV30 and TRBJ1-4; D remains ambiguous. Looked up from germline, CDR1 is GTSNPN and CDR2 is SVGIG (reference sequence). This CDR3 region has 15 residues. V lost 3 bases and J 3 bases, leaving 14 bases between the germline ends. The chain's CDR3 is CAWSTLTAANEKLFF. The CDR3 nucleotides read TGTGCCTGGAGCACGCTAACAGCGGCTAATGAAAAACTGTTTTTT. Variable domain in full (rest from reference TRBV30 and TRBJ1-4): SQTIHQWPATLVQPVGSPLSLECTVEGTSNPNLYWYRQAAGRGLQLLFYSVGIGQISSEVPQNLSASRPQDRQFILSSKKLLLSDSGFYLCAWSTLTAANEKLFFGSGTQLSVL.

V is TRBV20-1 and J is TRBJ2-1, with 13 nucleotides matching TRBD2. Germline V gives CDR1 DFQATT, CDR2 SNEGSKA (reference sequence). V was clipped by 3 bases and J by 7 bases; unmatched bases: 6. This CDR3 contains 15 residues. The CDR3, as DNA: TGCAGTGCTAGTCTTGGACTAGCGGGGGCTAATGAGCAGTTCTTC. It yields the protein CSASLGLAGANEQFF.

The chain carries TRBV21-1 and TRBJ2-7; the table gives TRBD1 as D, unverified against the DNA. TRBV21-1 is a known pseudogene. CDR3 length: 14 residues. The DNA for the CDR3 is TGTGCCAGCAGCAAAGGGGGCATCTCCTACGAGCAGTACTTC. This encodes CASSKGGISYEQYF.

The chain uses TRBV5-1 and TRBJ2-5; tentative D call: TRBD2 (6 bases). With 4 bases removed from V and 2 bases from J, the gap between germline ends came to 12 bases. The CDR3 has 14 amino acids. Germline CDR1 SGHRS, CDR2 YFSETQ. As DNA, the CDR3 is TGCGCCAGCAGCCCCCTCAGCGGGCAAGAGACCCAGTACTTC. Encoded protein: CASSPLSGQETQYF.

The chain uses TRBV18 and TRBJ2-7, with TRBD2 matching 14 bases. Germline-derived CDR1 and CDR2 are KGHSH and LQKENI. With 6 bases clipped from V and 2 bases from J, the junction kept 3 bases outside the gene matches. This CDR3 region has 15 residues. CDR3 nucleotides: TGTGCCAGCTCTTCGGGACTAGCGGGGGCCTACGAGCAGTACTTC. Its translation: CASSSGLAGAYEQYF.

The chain combines TRBV6-5 with TRBJ1-1; D perhaps matches TRBD1 (5 bases). V was cut by 6 bases and J by 5 bases, with 13 bases left in between. CDR1 MNHEY and CDR2 SVGAGI come from the germline V gene. This CDR3 is 13 amino acids long. CDR3 sequence: CASRAVRETEAFF. The DNA of the CDR3 is TGTGCCAGCAGGGCGGTCAGGGAAACTGAAGCTTTCTTT.

This chain connects TRBV19 to TRBJ1-1; the D gene is possibly TRBD1 (5 bases). The CDR3 spans 16 residues. Trimming cost V 7 bases and J 1 base, with 19 bases left between them. Germline CDR1 reads LNHDA; CDR2 reads SQIVND (reference sequence). The CDR3 here is CASKADTGRANTEAFF. DNA for the CDR3: TGTGCCAGTAAGGCTGATACGGGCAGGGCGAACACTGAAGCTTTCTTT. Full variable domain (rest looked up from reference TRBV19 and TRBJ1-1): DGGITQSPKYLFRKEGQNVTLSCEQNLNHDAMYWYRQDPGQGLRLIYYSQIVNDFQKGDIAEGYSVSREKKESFPLTVTSAQKNPTAFYLCASKADTGRANTEAFFGQGTRLTVV.

The chain links TRBV7-3 to TRBJ2-7, with D perhaps matching TRBD1 (6 bases). Germline V gene lookup returns CDR1 SGHTA and CDR2 FQGTGA. The CDR3 spans 14 residues. Trimming left V 5 bases short and J 2 bases short, with 13 bases between. CDR3 in amino acids: CASSPMTGTYEQYF. The DNA of the CDR3 is TGTGCCAGCAGCCCGATGACAGGAACCTACGAGCAGTACTTC.